One sample yielded the 23 T cell receptor beta chains listed below, sequenced in a study of molecular identifiers for immune sequencing clone quantification. A single record per CDR3 protein comes from TCRdb applying MiXCR to the PCR reads. This table has some 65,000 distinct CDR3 sequences, around a sixth appearing once. The sequenced sample consisted of naive CD8+ T cells from blood, with Jurkat cell RNA spiked in. Specified subset: FACS-sorted CD8+CD4-CCR7+CD45RA+ naive T cells. Receptor source: a human donor in good health. Some libraries in this study had Jurkat cell RNA spiked in.

This clonotype was detected a few times. The chain links TRBV7-9 to TRBJ2-1; 8 nucleotides align to TRBD2. CDR1 and CDR2 from the germline V gene are SEHNR and FQNEAQ (reference sequence). This CDR3 region has 17 residues. Trimming took 5 bases from V and 5 from J; bases not matched to a gene: 14. Here the CDR3 DNA reads TGTGCCAGCAGCACTTCAGGTCGGGGGGGACCCCACAATGAGCAGTTCTTC. Translating it yields CASSTSGRGGPHNEQFF.

Concerning this clonotype: With a much larger clone just one base away, this may be a read error. The chain recombines TRBV6-6 with TRBJ2-2; the D is unclear. The germline CDR1 and CDR2 sequences are MNHNY and SVGAGI (reference sequence). This CDR3 contains 17 residues. CDR3 amino acids: CAGSYSWGNLNTGELFF. The CDR3 region has the DNA TGTGCCGGCAGTTACTCGTGGGGTAACTTGAACACCGGGGAGCTGTTTTTT.

This clonotype was counted at least ten times. The chain joins TRBV6-5 to TRBJ1-2, with unresolved D. The CDR3 is 14 amino acids. Trimming took 4 bases from V and 4 from J, leaving 13 bases between them. Germline CDR1 is MNHEY and CDR2 is SVGAGI. The CDR3 sequence is CASSSAQEPYGYTF. The DNA of the CDR3 is TGTGCCAGCAGTTCAGCCCAGGAGCCCTATGGCTACACCTTC.

This clonotype was picked up many times. The J gene is TRBJ1-5, the V gene TRBV2; D gene uncertain. This CDR3 spans 15 amino acids. V was cut by 0 bases and J by 3 bases, with 9 bases left in between. CDR1 and CDR2 from the germline V gene are SNHLY and FYNNEI. CDR3: CASSEAAKTNQPQHF. The CDR3 DNA sequence: TGTGCCAGCAGTGAAGCTGCAAAAACCAATCAGCCCCAGCATTTT.

In its sample, this clonotype was seen many times. The J gene is TRBJ2-7, the V gene TRBV7-9, with D unresolved. Trimming took off 0 bases at V and 6 bases at J, with 6 bases between the two ends. The CDR3 covers 12 residues. The germline CDR1 and CDR2 sequences are SEHNR and FQNEAQ (reference sequence). The CDR3, as DNA: TGTGCCAGCAGCTTAGCGGGTCCCGAGCAGTACTTC. This codes for CASSLAGPEQYF.

This clonotype was recorded many times. CDR3 DNA: TGTGCCAGCAGTCCCCTGACTAGTTCGTTAAACGAGCAGTACTTC. Protein sequence: CASSPLTSSLNEQYF. The V and J genes are TRBV27 and TRBJ2-7; D perhaps matches TRBD2 (6 bases). This CDR3 is built from 15 residues. Looked up from germline, CDR1 is MNHEY and CDR2 is SMNVEV (reference sequence). Between the trimmed V and J ends, which lost 5 bases and 5 bases, there was a span of 19 bases.

This clonotype was counted ten times or more. The CDR3 nucleotides read TGTGCCAGCAGGGGGACTAGCGGGTTCAATGAGCAGTTCTTC. This translates into CASRGTSGFNEQFF. The rearrangement joins TRBV11-2 to TRBJ2-1; TRBD2 aligns across 12 bases. The germline V gene encodes CDR1 SGHAT and CDR2 FQNNGV. The CDR3 spans 14 residues. J gave up 6 bases and V 6 bases, and 3 bases lay outside the gene matches.

This clonotype was seen ten or more times. V gene TRBV14 combines with J gene TRBJ2-3; TRBD1 matches at 7 bases. CDR1 is SGHDN, CDR2 FVKESK, per germline. V was pared by 4 bases and J by 2 bases, with 6 bases of the junction left unmatched. This CDR3 is built from 15 residues. CDR3 loop: CASSPTGPPTDTQYF. Written as DNA, the CDR3 is TGTGCCAGCAGCCCGACAGGGCCCCCCACAGATACGCAGTATTTT.

This clonotype was recorded many times. V is TRBV9 and J is TRBJ1-1, with 9 bases fitting TRBD1. Germline V gives CDR1 SGDLS, CDR2 YYNGEE. Unmatched junction bases numbered 8, after V lost 5 bases and J lost 6 bases. The CDR3 has 14 amino acids. CDR3 sequence (DNA): TGTGCCAGCAGTCCAGGGGACAGGGCCGCTGAAGCTTTCTTT. Translation: CASSPGDRAAEAFF.

This clonotype was found many times. J is TRBJ2-3 and V is TRBV7-8, with 7 nucleotides matching TRBD1. Per the germline V gene, CDR1 is SGHVS and CDR2 is FQNEAQ. This CDR3 has 16 residues. With V trimmed by 1 base and J by 2 bases, 6 bases remained unmatched. This CDR3 is CASSLVGTAFTDTQYF. As DNA, the CDR3 is TGTGCCAGCAGCTTAGTGGGGACAGCATTCACAGATACGCAGTATTTT.

This clonotype was picked up many times. CDR3 region: CASSPNRDREETQYF. For the CDR3, the DNA is TGCGCCAGCAGCCCCAACAGGGACAGAGAAGAGACCCAGTACTTC. V gene TRBV4-1 combines with J gene TRBJ2-5, with 7 bases lining up with TRBD1. Germline lookup yields CDR1 MGHRA and CDR2 YSYEKL. Germline trimming cut 4 bases from V and 3 bases from J; bases unmatched to any gene: 8. This CDR3 contains 15 residues.

This clonotype came up many times. V is TRBV6-1 and J is TRBJ2-1; 10 bases are a match to TRBD2. CDR1 is MNHNS and CDR2 is SASEGT in the germline V gene. This CDR3 is built from 16 residues. V was clipped by 1 base and J by 9 bases; unmatched bases: 9. The CDR3 DNA reads as TGTGCCAGCAGTGAAGATGCGGGACTAGCGCAGTCTGAGCAGTTCTTC. It yields the protein CASSEDAGLAQSEQFF.

This sequence joins TRBV4-3 and TRBJ2-7, with TRBD2 as a possible D gene (5 bases). The V end was cut by 0 bases, the J end by 4 bases, with 13 bases between. This CDR3 region has 15 residues. Germline-derived CDR1 and CDR2 are LGHNA and YSLEER. In nucleotides, the CDR3 is TGCGCCAGCAGCCAAGATCGCCTGCCGGGGTACGAGCAGTACTTC. It translates to CASSQDRLPGYEQYF.

About this clonotype itself: A much larger clonotype is one base distant, so this may be a read error. This chain uses TRBV19 with TRBJ2-3; no definite D call. The germline V gene has CDR1 LNHDA and CDR2 SQIVND (reference sequence). V lost 3 bases and J lost 1, with 14 bases in between. CDR3 length: 16 amino acids. For the CDR3, the DNA is TGTGCCAGTAGTATTGGGATTGTATTAGGCACAGATACGCAGTATTTT. Encoded protein: CASSIGIVLGTDTQYF.

This clonotype came up a few times. This chain connects TRBV12-3 or TRBV12-4 to TRBJ2-1; D might be TRBD2 (5 bases). The CDR3 is 11 amino acids. Trimming took 6 bases from V and 7 from J, leaving 7 bases between them. The CDR3: CASSRGNEQFF. CDR3 DNA sequence: TGTGCCAGCAGCCGGGGAAATGAGCAGTTCTTC.

This clonotype was counted many times. The V and J genes are TRBV19 and TRBJ1-4, with D unclear. The length of the CDR3 is 13 residues. Between the trimmed V and J ends, which lost 3 bases and 10 bases, there was a span of 12 bases. CDR1 and CDR2 from the germline V gene are LNHDA and SQIVND (reference sequence). CDR3 DNA sequence: TGTGCCAGTAGTATGAACCTTTCTGGAAAACTGTTTTTT. Residues: CASSMNLSGKLFF.

This clonotype was detected ten times or more. This chain connects TRBV4-1 to TRBJ2-3; TRBD2 aligns across 13 bases. The CDR3 length is 18 residues. Looked up from germline, CDR1 is MGHRA and CDR2 is YSYEKL. Trimming cost V 3 bases and J 1 base; bases outside gene matches: 7. CDR3 nucleotide sequence: TGCGCCAGCAGCCAGCCGACTAGCGGGAGGTGGGGCACAGATACGCAGTATTTT. Its translation: CASSQPTSGRWGTDTQYF.

The chain links TRBV27 to TRBJ2-7; no firm D call. Germline V gene sequence: CDR1 MNHEY, CDR2 SMNVEV (reference sequence). This CDR3 is built from 13 residues. Trimming pared 4 bases from V and 0 bases from J, leaving 7 bases between. The CDR3 DNA reads TGTGCCAGCAGTTCCGGCAGCTCCTACGAGCAGTACTTC. This sequence encodes CASSSGSSYEQYF.

This chain connects TRBV12-3 or TRBV12-4 to TRBJ2-1; D may be TRBD1 (6 bases). The CDR3 sequence is 15 residues long. V lost 6 bases to trimming and J lost 4 bases, with 16 bases between them. For the CDR3, the DNA is TGTGCCAGCAGACAGGGCCCAGGAAGTTACAATGAGCAGTTCTTC. Residues: CASRQGPGSYNEQFF.

This clonotype occurred a few times. This chain links TRBV4-3 with TRBJ2-1; D unclear. Germline CDR1 and CDR2: LGHNA and YSLEER. This CDR3 is 16 amino acids long. Trimming cost V 1 base and J 4 bases, with 14 bases left between them. The CDR3 region is CASSQAYYSAYNEQFF. CDR3 DNA sequence: TGCGCCAGCAGCCAAGCGTACTACTCGGCATACAATGAGCAGTTCTTC.

The table lists this clonotype with many counts. The chain carries TRBV7-9 and TRBJ2-3, with 9 bases fitting TRBD2. Germline CDR1 reads SEHNR; CDR2 reads FQNEAQ (reference sequence). Losses at the gene ends were 5 bases for V and 1 base for J; bases not matched to a gene: 10. This CDR3 spans 17 amino acids. The CDR3, as DNA: TGTGCCAGCAGCAACCAAATGGCGGGAGGGGGCACAGATACGCAGTATTTT. Its translation: CASSNQMAGGGTDTQYF.

In this sample, this clonotype turned up many times. This chain uses TRBV14 with TRBJ2-7; TRBD2 aligns across 7 bases. With V trimmed by 0 bases and J by 2 bases, 1 base remained unmatched. The germline CDR1 and CDR2 sequences are SGHDN and FVKESK. This CDR3 comprises 14 residues. CDR3 in amino acids: CASSQDRGAYEQYF. The CDR3 region has the DNA TGTGCCAGCAGCCAAGATCGGGGGGCCTACGAGCAGTACTTC.

This clonotype has a count of ten or more. The V and J genes are TRBV7-9 and TRBJ2-4; 8 bases are a match to TRBD1. Germline V gene lookup returns CDR1 SEHNR and CDR2 FQNEAQ (reference sequence). The junction had 12 bases not matched to a gene; V was cut back by 5 bases and J by 0 bases. The CDR3 totals 18 residues. The CDR3: CASSPPADRGLAKNIQYF. CDR3 DNA sequence: TGTGCCAGCAGCCCCCCAGCCGACAGGGGCCTAGCCAAAAACATTCAGTACTTC. Full variable domain (remainder filled in from reference TRBV7-9 and TRBJ2-4): DTGVSQNPRHKITKRGQNVTFRCDPISEHNRLYWYRQTLGQGPEFLTYFQNEAQLEKSRLLSDRFSAERPKGSFSTLEIQRTEQGDSAMYLCASSPPADRGLAKNIQYFGAGTRLSVL.